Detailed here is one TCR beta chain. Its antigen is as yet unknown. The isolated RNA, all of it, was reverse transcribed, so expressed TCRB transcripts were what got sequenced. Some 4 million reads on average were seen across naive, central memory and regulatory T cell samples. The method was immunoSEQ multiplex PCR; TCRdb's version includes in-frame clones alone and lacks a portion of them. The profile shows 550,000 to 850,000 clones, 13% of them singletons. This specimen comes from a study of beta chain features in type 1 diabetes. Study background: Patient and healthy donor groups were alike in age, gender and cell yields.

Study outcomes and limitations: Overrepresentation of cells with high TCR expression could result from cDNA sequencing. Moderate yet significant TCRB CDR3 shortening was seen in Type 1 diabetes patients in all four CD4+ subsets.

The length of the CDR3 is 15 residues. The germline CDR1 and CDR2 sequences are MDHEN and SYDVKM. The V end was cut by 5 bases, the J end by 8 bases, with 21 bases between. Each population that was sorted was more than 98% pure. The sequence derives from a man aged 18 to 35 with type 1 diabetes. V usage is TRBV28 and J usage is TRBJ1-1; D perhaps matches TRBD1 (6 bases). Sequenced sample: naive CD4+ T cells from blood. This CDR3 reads CASSALLGGVGEAFF. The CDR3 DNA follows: TGTGCCAGCAGTGCCTTACTGGGGGGCGTCGGAGAAGCTTTCTTT.